The T cell receptor (beta chain) under discussion was sequenced for a study of human T cells and chemical hapten exposure (dated by TCRdb to the early 2020s). With respect to the entire study: For sensitization, 2% DPC in acetone was applied to a roughly 2 cm by roughly 2 cm area of upper inner arm skin. Patients additionally received weekly therapeutic DPC doses to the scalp throughout the approximately 25-week study period. Blood for TCR sequencing was provided by twenty-nine alopecia patients at one to four time points (pre-sensitization, 2, 6 and 24 weeks). Patch testing was done on the upper back using Finn chambers containing 0.01% DPC, and results were scored after 6 days according to International Contact Dermatitis Research Group standards. The study tracked peripheral blood TCR repertoire changes in vivo during primary and secondary sensitization to the hapten diphenylcyclopropenone (DPC) in alopecia patients. Libraries were pooled for sequencing, and per-sample TCR yields varied mainly because of small differences in library volumes within the pool. The mostly female patient cohort included alopecia areata with under or over 50% scalp involvement, alopecia totalis and alopecia universalis. Blood was sampled from patients pre-sensitization (week 0) and at 2, 6 and about 24 weeks after DPC sensitization.

With regard to this clonotype: No antigen is known for it. Base-call qualities are not available, and no considerably larger clone is one nucleotide away.

Library preparation employed RACE. Sequencing relied on a NextSeq 500. During library preparation, unique molecular identifiers were attached to individual cDNA molecules so that TCRs could be counted in a quantitative, reproducible way. From each blood RNA sample, both TCR alpha and TCR beta chains were sequenced. The source study handled its data this way. The median number of TCRs per sample was 90,000 to 100,000, ranging from about 23,224 to 690,600. V, J and CDR3 annotation of the TCR reads was performed with the Decombinator software suite. To make PS versus PT1 abundance plots, every sample was subsampled to the same number of TCRs (28,000). Expanded TCRs were defined as absent before sensitization and observed at least eight times at the 2-week time point. The public reads were reprocessed in TCRdb via fastp at Q25 and MiXCR, keeping in-frame beta chains. When rows share a CDR3 protein, they turn into one entry using the most common DNA and genes. Clone size and V and J calls follow TCRdb, not the original study. In this sample the table shows over 65,000 distinct CDR3 sequences, around 10% of which occur a single time. Of the sample, about 4.2% is held by the ten largest clones.

On the study overall, not on this receptor specifically: Repeated subsampling changed both the strength of the expansion versus patch-test correlation and the threshold at which that correlation became significant. DPC sensitization did not change how many TCRs were above 1 in 1000 frequency, and no evidence was found of alterations in global repertoire structure. Because all patients had alopecia, a presumed autoimmune disease, the immune response of the patients might differ from that of healthy individuals. Patch test score was positively correlated with the number of PT1 expanded TCRs, with significance at thresholds 8, 16 and 32 but not at 4. Expanded TCRs formed significantly more large CDR3 similarity clusters than pre-sensitization or healthy control sets, consistent with antigen-driven responses.

The germline V gene provides CDR1 ENHRY and CDR2 SYGVKD. The CDR3, cysteine through phenylalanine, is 14 amino acids long. The kept DNA is CDR3 alone, 42 bases in frame from the first base. Trimming takes 10 bases from V and 5 bases from J, and the germline ends sit 20 bases apart. Sample time point, as interpreted from the label and publication: patch test 1, 2 weeks after DPC sensitization. Sample treatment or condition, as interpreted from the label and publication: therapeutic diphenylcyclopropenone sensitization with weekly scalp DPC. At every patch-test visit, the blood draw took place before the patch test was put on. Patients were eligible if aged 18 to 70, diagnosed with alopecia and judged suitable for DPC therapy, and pregnant patients were excluded. Unfractionated whole blood was collected in Tempus Blood RNA tubes, and total RNA was extracted from that blood.

Sequencing used whole blood, obtained in connection with sensitization to the hapten diphenylcyclopropenone (DPC). The TCR was taken from a woman aged 50 to 60 with alopecia areata. Some clones in this sample may be carry-over from other donors' samples. The sequence is built from TRBV10-3 and TRBJ1-2; the D gene is perhaps TRBD1, from 5 matching bases. The sequenced DNA: TGTGCCACCAGGGAGCAGGCGGCCACGTATGGCTACACCTTC. This yields the protein CATREQAATYGYTF.